The rows below give T cell receptor beta chains drawn from one sample of a study of response to subunit inactivated influenza vaccine. TCRdb re-called the RT-PCR reads with MiXCR, one entry per CDR3 protein. The sample holds about 700,000 distinct CDR3 sequences, more than 15% seen once. The material sequenced was PBMCs from blood, taken approximately 13 days after vaccination. These receptors all come from a middle-aged man who received an inactivated influenza vaccine. Both conserved end residues are part of each CDR3. Fields, in order: J gene, V gene, CDR3 protein.

TRBJ2-3	TRBV7-2	CASSPPGYGDTQYF
TRBJ2-3	TRBV28	CASSLWLAGEDTQYF
TRBJ2-5	TRBV7-8	CATGPIYQETQYF
TRBJ2-7	TRBV5-6	CASSPDRRSYEQYF
TRBJ1-1	TRBV4-1	CASSQDRERMNTEAFF
TRBJ2-7	TRBV5-6	CASSSRDVGEQYF
TRBJ2-3	TRBV12-5	CASGLGQGRTDTQYF
TRBJ1-3	TRBV20-1	CSPWGPLSAGNTIYF
TRBJ1-5	TRBV2	CASRGTGDRQPQHF
TRBJ2-3	TRBV5-1	CASSFSGVGTDTQYF
TRBJ2-7	TRBV20-1	CSARDRRTSAGYEQYF
TRBJ2-5	TRBV7-2	CASSLYGFGTQYF
TRBJ2-1	TRBV7-9	CASSSHYSFYEQFF
TRBJ1-6	TRBV27	CASRLGGISPLHF
TRBJ2-7	TRBV3-1	CASSQAVGPYEQYF
TRBJ2-3	TRBV6-1	CASKHGGSTDTQYF
TRBJ2-2	TRBV20-1	CSATGSNTGELFF
TRBJ2-5	TRBV7-7	CASSFSGEQETQYF
TRBJ2-5	TRBV7-9	CASRPGDAYQETQYF
TRBJ2-2	TRBV7-7	CASSLGLGSVTGELFF
TRBJ2-7	TRBV4-1	CASSQGPQPSYEQYF
TRBJ2-1	TRBV20-1	CSARMAGPSYNEQFF
TRBJ1-2	TRBV10-3	CAISGPTRLDGYTF
TRBJ2-3	TRBV4-1	CASSQVAGGPLDTQYF
TRBJ2-5	TRBV28	CASSPDPFGLVFWQETQYF
TRBJ2-7	TRBV7-2	CASSLDPGRAYEQYF
TRBJ2-2	TRBV20-1	CSARDLRGSAGELFF
TRBJ1-6	TRBV9	CASSVGRYNSPLHF
TRBJ2-1	TRBV20-1	CSARDPAGGVSYNEQFF
TRBJ2-1	TRBV7-2	CASSARWAGNEQFF
TRBJ1-2	TRBV12-3/TRBV12-4	CASSFDRGGKYGYTF
TRBJ2-6	TRBV5-1	CASSATAGANVLTF
TRBJ2-7	TRBV28	CASSLVVKSDYEQYF
TRBJ2-1	TRBV12-3/TRBV12-4	CASSTGTSGKLNEQFF
TRBJ2-5	TRBV5-5	CASSFTQRGGQETQYF
TRBJ2-2	TRBV5-4	CASGLENTGELFF
TRBJ1-6	TRBV7-2	CASRGQITNNSPLHF
TRBJ1-6	TRBV20-1	CSARVESSYNSPLHF
TRBJ2-7	TRBV7-2	CASSLSAGSGAYEQYF
TRBJ2-1	TRBV4-3	CASSQDTGGYNEQFF
TRBJ1-1	TRBV9	CASSAPVDRGGSMNTEAFF
TRBJ2-7	TRBV12-3/TRBV12-4	CASSPGQGPEQYF
TRBJ2-1	TRBV24-1	CATSREGALNEQFF
TRBJ2-3	TRBV27	CASSSGPRGQYF
TRBJ2-5	TRBV7-3	CAAANPPGQGFQETQYF
TRBJ2-7	TRBV20-1	CSARDLQGRTGKNEQYF
TRBJ2-1	TRBV6-5	CASSYYGTRAEQFF
TRBJ2-7	TRBV24-1	CATSDFTGVLSSYEQYF
TRBJ2-7	TRBV9	CASSPRTVTGSYEQYF
TRBJ2-3	TRBV29-1	CSVEEVTDTQYF
TRBJ1-2	TRBV18	CASSPFGQGNGYTF
TRBJ2-5	TRBV5-1	CATTKTGEETQYF
TRBJ1-5	TRBV6-2/TRBV6-3	CASSTYSGTPLGNQPQHF